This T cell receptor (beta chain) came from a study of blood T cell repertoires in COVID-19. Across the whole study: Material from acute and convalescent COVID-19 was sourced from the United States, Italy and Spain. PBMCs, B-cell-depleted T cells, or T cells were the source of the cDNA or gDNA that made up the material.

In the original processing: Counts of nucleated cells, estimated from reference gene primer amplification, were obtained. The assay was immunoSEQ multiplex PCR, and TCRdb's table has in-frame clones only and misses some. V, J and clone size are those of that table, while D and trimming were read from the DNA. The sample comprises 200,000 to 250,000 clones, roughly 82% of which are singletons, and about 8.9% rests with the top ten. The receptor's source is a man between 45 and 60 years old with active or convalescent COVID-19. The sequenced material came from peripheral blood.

CDR3 sequence: CASSSFYEQFF. The CDR3 bases are TGTGCCAGCAGCTCGTTCTATGAGCAGTTCTTC. The chain has TRBV6-5 and TRBJ2-1; D remains ambiguous. Germline lookup yields CDR1 MNHEY and CDR2 SVGAGI. The CDR3 covers 11 residues. Trimming took off 6 bases at V and 8 bases at J, with 8 bases between the two ends.